This entry describes one T cell receptor beta chain. Its antigen is not known. This record belongs to a study of T cell responses to AZD1222 COVID-19 vaccine. Findings of the study overall: Only after the peak T cell response were repertoires sampled. Only a handful of AZD1222 recipients were seropositive at baseline. Close to half of spike-specific TCRs reportedly recognize unmutated variant regions. Following two doses of AZD1222, Spike-specific TCR breadth and depth rose.

The germline CDR1 and CDR2 sequences are SGHRS and YFSETQ. Unmatched junction bases numbered 2, after V lost 3 bases and J lost 1 base. The CDR3 contains 14 residues. Repertoires were generated with immunoSEQ multiplex PCR, while TCRdb's copy carries only in-frame clones and drops some. The table lists some 110,000 clones, about 86% of them singletons. This sequence originates from an adult who received the AZD1222 COVID-19 vaccine. The source was peripheral blood, collected 28 days after the second AZD1222 dose. V gene TRBV5-1 combines with J gene TRBJ2-5, with TRBD2 matching over 8 bases. This chain's CDR3 is CASSYGGAQETQYF. CDR3 bases: TGCGCCAGCAGCTACGGGGGGGCCCAAGAGACCCAGTACTTC.